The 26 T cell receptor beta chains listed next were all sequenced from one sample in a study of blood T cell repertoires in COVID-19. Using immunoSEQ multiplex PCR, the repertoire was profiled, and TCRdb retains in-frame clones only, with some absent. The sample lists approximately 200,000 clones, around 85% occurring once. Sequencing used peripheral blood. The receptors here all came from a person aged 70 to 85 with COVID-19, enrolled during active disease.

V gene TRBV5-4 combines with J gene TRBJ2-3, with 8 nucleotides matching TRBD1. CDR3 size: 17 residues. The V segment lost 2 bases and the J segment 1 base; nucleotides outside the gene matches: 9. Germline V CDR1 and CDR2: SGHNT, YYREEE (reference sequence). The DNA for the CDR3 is TGTGCCAGCAGCTTTGCGGGCAGGGGGCGGGGCACAGATACGCAGTATTTT. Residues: CASSFAGRGRGTDTQYF.

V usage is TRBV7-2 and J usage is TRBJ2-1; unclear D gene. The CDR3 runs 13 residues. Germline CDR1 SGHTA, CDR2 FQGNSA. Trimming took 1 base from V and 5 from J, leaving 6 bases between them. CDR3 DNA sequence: TGTGCCAGCAGCTTAGGTCGCGACAATGAGCAGTTCTTC. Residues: CASSLGRDNEQFF.

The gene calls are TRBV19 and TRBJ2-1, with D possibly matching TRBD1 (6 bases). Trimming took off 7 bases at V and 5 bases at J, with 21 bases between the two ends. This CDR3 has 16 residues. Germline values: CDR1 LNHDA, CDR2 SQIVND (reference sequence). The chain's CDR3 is CASNNAGMTGNNEQFF. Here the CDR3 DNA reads TGTGCCAGTAACAACGCCGGTATGACAGGAAACAATGAGCAGTTCTTC. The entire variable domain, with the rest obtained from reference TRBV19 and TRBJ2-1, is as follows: DGGITQSPKYLFRKEGQNVTLSCEQNLNHDAMYWYRQDPGQGLRLIYYSQIVNDFQKGDIAEGYSVSREKKESFPLTVTSAQKNPTAFYLCASNNAGMTGNNEQFFGPGTRLTVL.

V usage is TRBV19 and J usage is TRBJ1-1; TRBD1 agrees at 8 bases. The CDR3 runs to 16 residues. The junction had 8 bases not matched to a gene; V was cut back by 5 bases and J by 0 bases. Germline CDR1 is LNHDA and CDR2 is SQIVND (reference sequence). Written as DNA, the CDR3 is TGTGCCAGTAGTGTGGGGACAGGTCTCATGAACACTGAAGCTTTCTTT. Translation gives CASSVGTGLMNTEAFF.

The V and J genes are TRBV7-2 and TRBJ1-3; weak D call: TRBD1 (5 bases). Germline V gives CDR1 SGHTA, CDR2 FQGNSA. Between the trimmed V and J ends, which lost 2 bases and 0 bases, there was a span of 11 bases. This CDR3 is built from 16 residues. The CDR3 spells CASSLQGSFSGNTIYF. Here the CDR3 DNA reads TGTGCCAGCAGCTTACAGGGTAGTTTCTCTGGAAACACCATATATTTT. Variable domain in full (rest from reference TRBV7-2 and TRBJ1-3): GAGVSQSPSNKVTEKGKDVELRCDPISGHTALYWYRQSLGQGLEFLIYFQGNSAPDKSGLPSDRFSAERTGGSVSTLTIQRTQQEDSAVYLCASSLQGSFSGNTIYFGEGSWLTVV.

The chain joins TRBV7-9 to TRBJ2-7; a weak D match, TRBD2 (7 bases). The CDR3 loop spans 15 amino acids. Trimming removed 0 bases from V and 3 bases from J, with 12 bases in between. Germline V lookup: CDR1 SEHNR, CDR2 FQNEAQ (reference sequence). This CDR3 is CASSLAQGTNYEQYF. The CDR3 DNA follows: TGTGCCAGCAGCTTAGCCCAGGGGACTAACTACGAGCAGTACTTC.

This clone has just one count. The CDR3 coding sequence is TGTGCCAGCAGTTTTATGGGCCCAGTCCCCTACGAGCAGTACTTC. Amino acid sequence: CASSFMGPVPYEQYF. V gene TRBV28 combines with J gene TRBJ2-7; D call uncertain. This CDR3 region has 15 residues. The V and J ends lost 3 bases and 2 bases respectively, with 14 bases between them. Looked up from germline, CDR1 is MDHEN and CDR2 is SYDVKM.

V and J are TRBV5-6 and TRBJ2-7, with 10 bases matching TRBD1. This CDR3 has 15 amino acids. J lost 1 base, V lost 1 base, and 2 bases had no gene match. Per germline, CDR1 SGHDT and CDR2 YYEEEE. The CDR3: CASSLRDRGSYEQYF. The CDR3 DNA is TGTGCCAGCAGCTTGAGGGACAGGGGATCCTACGAGCAGTACTTC.

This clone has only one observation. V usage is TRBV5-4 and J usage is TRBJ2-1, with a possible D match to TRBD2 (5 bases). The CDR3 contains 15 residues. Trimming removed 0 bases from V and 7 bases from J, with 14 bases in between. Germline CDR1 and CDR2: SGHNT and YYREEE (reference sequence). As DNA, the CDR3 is TGTGCCAGCAGCTTGGGGGATCGAGGGCGGAATGAGCAGTTCTTC. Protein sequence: CASSLGDRGRNEQFF.

CDR3 nucleotides: TGTGCCAGCAGTTACCCGGGACAGGGGGCGTACGAGCAGTACTTC. The encoded protein is CASSYPGQGAYEQYF. This chain connects TRBV6-2 or TRBV6-3 to TRBJ2-7; 12 bases fit TRBD1. Germline V gene lookup returns CDR1 MNHEY and CDR2 SVGEGT. The CDR3 consists of 15 residues. The V segment lost 2 bases and the J segment 4 bases; nucleotides outside the gene matches: 3.

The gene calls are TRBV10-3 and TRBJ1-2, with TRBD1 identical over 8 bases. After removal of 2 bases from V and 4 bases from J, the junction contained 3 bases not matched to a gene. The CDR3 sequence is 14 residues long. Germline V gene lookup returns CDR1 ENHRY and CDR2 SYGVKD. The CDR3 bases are TGTGCCATCAGTGAGGGACAGGGATCCTATGGCTACACCTTC. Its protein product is CAISEGQGSYGYTF.

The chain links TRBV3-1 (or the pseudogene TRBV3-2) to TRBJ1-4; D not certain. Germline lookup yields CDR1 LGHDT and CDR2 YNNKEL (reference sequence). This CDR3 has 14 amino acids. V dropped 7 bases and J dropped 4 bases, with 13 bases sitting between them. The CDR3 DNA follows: TGTGCCAGCACCCGGCGAGGGTATAATGAAAAACTGTTTTTT. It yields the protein CASTRRGYNEKLFF.

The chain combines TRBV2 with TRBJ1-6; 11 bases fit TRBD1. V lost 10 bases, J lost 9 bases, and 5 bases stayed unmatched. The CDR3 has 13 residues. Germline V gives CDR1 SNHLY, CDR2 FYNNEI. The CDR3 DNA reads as TGTGCCACCGGACAGGGGGCTGGTTCACCCCTCCACTTT. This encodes CATGQGAGSPLHF. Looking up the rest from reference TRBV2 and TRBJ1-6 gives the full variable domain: EPEVTQTPSHQVTQMGQEVILRCVPISNHLYFYWYRQILGQKVEFLVSFYNNEISEKSEIFDDQFSVERPDGSNFTLKIRSTKLEDSAMYFCATGQGAGSPLHFGNGTRLTVT.

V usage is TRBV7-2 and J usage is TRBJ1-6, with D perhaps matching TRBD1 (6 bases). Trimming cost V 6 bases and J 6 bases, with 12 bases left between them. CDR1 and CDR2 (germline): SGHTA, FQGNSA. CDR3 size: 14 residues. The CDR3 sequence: CASSWTALNSPLHF. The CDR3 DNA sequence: TGTGCCAGCAGTTGGACAGCCCTTAATTCACCCCTCCACTTT.

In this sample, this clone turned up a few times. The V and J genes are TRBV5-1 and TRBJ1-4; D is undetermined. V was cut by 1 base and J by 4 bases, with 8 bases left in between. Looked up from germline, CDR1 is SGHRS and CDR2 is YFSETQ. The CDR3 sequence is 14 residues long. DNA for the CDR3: TGCGCCAGCAGCTTGTCGGGGATTAATGAAAAACTGTTTTTT. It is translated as CASSLSGINEKLFF.

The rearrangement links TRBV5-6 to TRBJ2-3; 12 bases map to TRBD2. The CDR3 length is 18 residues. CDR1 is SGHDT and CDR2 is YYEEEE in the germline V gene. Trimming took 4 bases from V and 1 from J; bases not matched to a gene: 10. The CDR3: CASSHSWTSGERTDTQYF. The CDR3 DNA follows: TGTGCCAGCAGCCACTCCTGGACTAGCGGGGAGCGCACAGATACGCAGTATTTT.

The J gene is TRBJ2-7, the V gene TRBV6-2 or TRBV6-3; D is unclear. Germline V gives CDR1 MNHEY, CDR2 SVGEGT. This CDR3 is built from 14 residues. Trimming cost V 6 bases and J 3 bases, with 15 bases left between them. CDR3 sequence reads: CASSPTLTYYEQYF. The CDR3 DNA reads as TGTGCCAGCAGCCCAACATTGACTTACTACGAGCAGTACTTC.

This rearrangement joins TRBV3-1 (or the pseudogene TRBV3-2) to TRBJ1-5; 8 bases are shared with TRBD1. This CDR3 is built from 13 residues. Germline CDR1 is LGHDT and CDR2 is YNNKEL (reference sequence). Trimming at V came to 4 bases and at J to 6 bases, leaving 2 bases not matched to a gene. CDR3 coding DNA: TGTGCCAGCAGCCGGACAGGGCGTCAGCCCCAGCATTTT. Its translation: CASSRTGRQPQHF.

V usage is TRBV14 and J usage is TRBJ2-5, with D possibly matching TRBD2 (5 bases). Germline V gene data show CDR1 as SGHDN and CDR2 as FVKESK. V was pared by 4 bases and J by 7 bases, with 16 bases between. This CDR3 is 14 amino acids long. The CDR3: CASSPTGIPGTQYF. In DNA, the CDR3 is TGTGCCAGCAGCCCGACGGGGATCCCGGGGACCCAGTACTTC.

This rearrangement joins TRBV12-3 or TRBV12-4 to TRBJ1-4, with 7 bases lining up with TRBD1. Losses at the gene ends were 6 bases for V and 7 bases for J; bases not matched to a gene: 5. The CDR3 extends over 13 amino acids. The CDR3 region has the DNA TGTGCCAGCAGGGAAACAGGGGCTGAAAAACTGTTTTTT. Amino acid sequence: CASRETGAEKLFF.

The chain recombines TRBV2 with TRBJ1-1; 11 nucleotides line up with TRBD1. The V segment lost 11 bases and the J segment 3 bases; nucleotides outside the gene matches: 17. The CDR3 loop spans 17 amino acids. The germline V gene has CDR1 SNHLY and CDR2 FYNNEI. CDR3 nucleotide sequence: TGTGCCTCCCGAAGGACAGGGGGCAGGCTCGGGGACACTGAAGCTTTCTTT. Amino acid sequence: CASRRTGGRLGDTEAFF.

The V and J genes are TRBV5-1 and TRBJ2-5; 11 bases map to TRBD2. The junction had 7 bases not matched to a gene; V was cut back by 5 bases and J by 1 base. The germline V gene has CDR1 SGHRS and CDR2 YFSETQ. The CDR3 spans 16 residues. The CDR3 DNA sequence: TGCGCCAGCAGGGGAGTAGCGGGAGGGGCCCAAGAGACCCAGTACTTC. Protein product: CASRGVAGGAQETQYF.

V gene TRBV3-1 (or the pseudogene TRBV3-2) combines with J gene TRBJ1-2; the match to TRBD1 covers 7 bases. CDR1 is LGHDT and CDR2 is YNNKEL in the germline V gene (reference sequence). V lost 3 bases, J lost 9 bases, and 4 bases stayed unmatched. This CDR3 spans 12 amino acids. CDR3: CASSQRDRSYTF. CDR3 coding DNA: TGTGCCAGCAGCCAGAGGGACAGAAGCTACACCTTC.

The CDR3 loop is CASSSRVQETQYF. The CDR3 nucleotides are TGTGCCAGCAGCTCCAGGGTACAAGAGACCCAGTACTTC. This chain joins TRBV7-3 and TRBJ2-5; D may be TRBD1 (5 bases). The CDR3 is 13 amino acids. The germline CDR1 and CDR2 sequences are SGHTA and FQGTGA. V lost 4 bases and J 2 bases, leaving 8 bases between the germline ends. Filled out from reference TRBV7-3 and TRBJ2-5, the complete variable domain reads GAGVSQTPSNKVTEKGKYVELRCDPISGHTALYWYRQSLGQGPEFLIYFQGTGAADDSGLPNDRFFAVRPEGSVSTLKIQRTERGDSAVYLCASSSRVQETQYFGPGTRLLVL.

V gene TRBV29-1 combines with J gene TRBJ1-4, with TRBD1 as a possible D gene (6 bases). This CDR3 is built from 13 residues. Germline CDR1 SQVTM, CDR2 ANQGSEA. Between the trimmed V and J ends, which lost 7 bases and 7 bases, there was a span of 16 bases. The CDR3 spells CSGRAGVAEKLFF. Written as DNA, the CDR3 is TGCAGCGGTAGGGCAGGGGTTGCTGAAAAACTGTTTTTT.

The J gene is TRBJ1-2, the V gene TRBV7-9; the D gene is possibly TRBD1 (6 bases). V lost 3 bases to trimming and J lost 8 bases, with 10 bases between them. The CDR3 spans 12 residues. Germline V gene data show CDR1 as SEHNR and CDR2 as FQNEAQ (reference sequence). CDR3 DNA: TGTGCCAGCAGCTTCAGGGGAGGGGGCTACACCTTC. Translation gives CASSFRGGGYTF.